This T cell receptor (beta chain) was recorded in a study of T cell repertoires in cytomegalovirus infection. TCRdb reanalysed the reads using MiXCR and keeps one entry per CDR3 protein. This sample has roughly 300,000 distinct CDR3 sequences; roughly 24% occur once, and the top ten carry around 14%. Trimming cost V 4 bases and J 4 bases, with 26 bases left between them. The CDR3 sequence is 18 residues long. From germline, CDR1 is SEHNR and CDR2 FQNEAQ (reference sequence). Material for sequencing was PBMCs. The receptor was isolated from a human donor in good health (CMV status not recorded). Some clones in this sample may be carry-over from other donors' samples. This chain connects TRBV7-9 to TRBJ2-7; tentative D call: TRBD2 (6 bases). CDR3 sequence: CASSSTSPRGQRAYEQYF. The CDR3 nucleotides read TGTGCCAGCAGCTCTACTAGCCCGCGGGGCCAAAGGGCTTACGAGCAGTACTTC. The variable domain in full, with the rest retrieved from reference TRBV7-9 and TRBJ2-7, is DTGVSQNPRHKITKRGQNVTFRCDPISEHNRLYWYRQTLGQGPEFLTYFQNEAQLEKSRLLSDRFSAERPKGSFSTLEIQRTEQGDSAMYLCASSSTSPRGQRAYEQYFGPGTRLTVT.